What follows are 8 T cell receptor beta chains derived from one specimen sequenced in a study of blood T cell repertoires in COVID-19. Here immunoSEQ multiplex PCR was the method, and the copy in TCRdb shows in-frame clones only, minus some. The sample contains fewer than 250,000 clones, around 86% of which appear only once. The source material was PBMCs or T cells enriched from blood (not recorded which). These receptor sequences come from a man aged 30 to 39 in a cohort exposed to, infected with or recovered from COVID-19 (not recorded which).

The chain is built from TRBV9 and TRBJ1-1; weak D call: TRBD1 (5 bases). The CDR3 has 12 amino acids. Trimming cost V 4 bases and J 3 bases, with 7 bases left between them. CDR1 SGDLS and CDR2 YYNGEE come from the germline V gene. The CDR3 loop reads CASSSTDTEAFF. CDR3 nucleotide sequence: TGTGCCAGCAGCTCGACAGACACTGAAGCTTTCTTT.

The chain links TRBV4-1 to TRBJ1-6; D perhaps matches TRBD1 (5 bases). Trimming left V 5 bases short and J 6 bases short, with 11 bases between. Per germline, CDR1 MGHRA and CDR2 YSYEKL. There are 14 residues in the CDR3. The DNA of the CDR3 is TGCGCCAGCAGCAGGACAAGCCTTAATTCACCCCTCCACTTT. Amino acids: CASSRTSLNSPLHF.

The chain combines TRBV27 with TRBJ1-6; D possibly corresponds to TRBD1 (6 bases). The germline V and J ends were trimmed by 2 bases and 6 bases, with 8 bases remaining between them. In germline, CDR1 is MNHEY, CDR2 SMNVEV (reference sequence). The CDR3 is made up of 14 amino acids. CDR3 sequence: CASSLRGGNSPLHF. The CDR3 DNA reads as TGTGCCAGCAGTTTACGAGGGGGTAATTCACCCCTCCACTTT.

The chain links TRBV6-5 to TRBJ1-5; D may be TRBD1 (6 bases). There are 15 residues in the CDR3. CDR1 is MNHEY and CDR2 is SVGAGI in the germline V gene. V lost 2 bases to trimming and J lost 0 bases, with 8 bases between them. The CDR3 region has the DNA TGTGCCAGCAGTTACAAGGGGGTTAGCAATCAGCCCCAGCATTTT. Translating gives CASSYKGVSNQPQHF.

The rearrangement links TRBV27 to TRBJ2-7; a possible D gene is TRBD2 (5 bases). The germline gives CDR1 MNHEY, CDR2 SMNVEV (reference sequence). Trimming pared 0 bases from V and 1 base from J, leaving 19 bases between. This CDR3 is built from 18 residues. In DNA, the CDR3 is TGTGCCAGCAGTTTATCGGTTTTTCAGACTACACCTTCCTACGAGCAGTACTTC. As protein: CASSLSVFQTTPSYEQYF.

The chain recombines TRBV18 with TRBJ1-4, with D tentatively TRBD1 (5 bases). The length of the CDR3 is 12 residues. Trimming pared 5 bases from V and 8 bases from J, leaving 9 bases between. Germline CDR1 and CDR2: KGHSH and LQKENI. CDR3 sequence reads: CASSTKGEKLFF. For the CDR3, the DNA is TGTGCCAGCTCAACTAAGGGGGAAAAACTGTTTTTT.

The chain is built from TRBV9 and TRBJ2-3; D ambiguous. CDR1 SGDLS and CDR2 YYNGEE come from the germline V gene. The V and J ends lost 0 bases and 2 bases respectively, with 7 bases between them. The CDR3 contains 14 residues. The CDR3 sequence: CASSVAQNTDTQYF. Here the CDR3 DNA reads TGTGCCAGCAGCGTAGCCCAGAACACAGATACGCAGTATTTT.

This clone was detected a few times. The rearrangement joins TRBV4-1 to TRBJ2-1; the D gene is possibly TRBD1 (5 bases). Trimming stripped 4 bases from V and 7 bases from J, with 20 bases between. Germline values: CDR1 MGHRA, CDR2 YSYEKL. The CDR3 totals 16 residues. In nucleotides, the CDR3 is TGCGCCAGCAGCCTCCTTGGGGCAGGGCCGAGGAATGAGCAGTTCTTC. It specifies CASSLLGAGPRNEQFF.